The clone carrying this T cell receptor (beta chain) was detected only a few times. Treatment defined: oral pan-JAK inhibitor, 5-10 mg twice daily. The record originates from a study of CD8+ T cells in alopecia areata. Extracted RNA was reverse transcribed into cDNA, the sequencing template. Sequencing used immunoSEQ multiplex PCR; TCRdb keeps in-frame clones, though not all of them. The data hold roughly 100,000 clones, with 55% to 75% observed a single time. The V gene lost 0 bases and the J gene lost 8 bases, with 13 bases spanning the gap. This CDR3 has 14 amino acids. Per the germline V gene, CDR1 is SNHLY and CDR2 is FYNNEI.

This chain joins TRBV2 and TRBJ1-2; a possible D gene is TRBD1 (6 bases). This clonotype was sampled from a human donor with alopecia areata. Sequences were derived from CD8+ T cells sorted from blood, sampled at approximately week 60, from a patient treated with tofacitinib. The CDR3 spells CASSEAGTGHGYTF. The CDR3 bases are TGTGCCAGCAGTGAAGCTGGTACAGGGCACGGCTACACCTTC.